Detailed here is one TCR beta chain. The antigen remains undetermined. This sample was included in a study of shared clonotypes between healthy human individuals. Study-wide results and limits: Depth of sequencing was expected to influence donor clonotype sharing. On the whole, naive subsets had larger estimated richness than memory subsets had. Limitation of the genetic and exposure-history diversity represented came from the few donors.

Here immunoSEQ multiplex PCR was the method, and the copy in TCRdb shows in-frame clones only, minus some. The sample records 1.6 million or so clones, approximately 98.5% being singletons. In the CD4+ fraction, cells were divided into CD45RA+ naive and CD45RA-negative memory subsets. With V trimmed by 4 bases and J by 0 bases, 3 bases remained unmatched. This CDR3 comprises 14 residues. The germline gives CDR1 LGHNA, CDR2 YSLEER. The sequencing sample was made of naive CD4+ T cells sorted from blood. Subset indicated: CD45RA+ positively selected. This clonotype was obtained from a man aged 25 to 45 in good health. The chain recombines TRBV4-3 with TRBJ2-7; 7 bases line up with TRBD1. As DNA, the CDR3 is TGCGCCAGCAGCCGGGACAGTTTCTCCTACGAGCAGTACTTC. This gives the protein CASSRDSFSYEQYF.